What follows are 15 T cell receptor beta chains derived from one specimen sequenced in a study of T cells in Graves' hyperthyroidism and ophthalmopathy. The TCR beta CDR3 regions underwent amplification using RNA transcripts as the source. HTBI primers were the set used in a first-round RT-PCR of the TCR CDR3. TCRdb fed the multiplex PCR reads into MiXCR, producing one record per CDR3 protein. The sample shows around 570,000 distinct CDR3 sequences, 20% of them seen only once. The sequenced sample was blood. These receptors came from a man aged 35-49 years with Graves' ophthalmopathy.

This clonotype was seen a few times. The CDR3, as DNA: TGTGCCAGCAGCCTGACAGGGAAGGACATTCAGTACTTC. Amino acids: CASSLTGKDIQYF. The chain has TRBV11-1 and TRBJ2-4; TRBD1 matches at 7 bases. J lost 8 bases, V lost 5 bases, and 6 bases had no gene match. The CDR3 covers 13 residues. Germline loops: CDR1 SGHAT, CDR2 FQDESV (reference sequence). Full variable domain (remainder filled in from reference TRBV11-1 and TRBJ2-4): EAEVAQSPRYKITEKSQAVAFWCDPISGHATLYWYRQILGQGPELLVQFQDESVVDDSQLPKDRFSAERLKGVDSTLKIQPAELGDSAMYLCASSLTGKDIQYFGAGTRLSVL.

Notes on this clonotype: A much larger clone differs from this one at a single base, so this may be a read error. The chain links TRBV28 to TRBJ2-7, with D tentatively TRBD1 (6 bases). This CDR3 is 13 amino acids long. V lost 6 bases to trimming and J lost 2 bases, with 11 bases between them. The germline V gene encodes CDR1 MDHEN and CDR2 SYDVKM. In DNA, the CDR3 is TGTGCCAGCAGACCCGGGACAACCTACGAGCAGTACTTC. Its translation is CASRPGTTYEQYF.

The chain links TRBV11-2 to TRBJ2-3, with TRBD1 identical over 11 bases. CDR3 length equals 16 residues. V lost 2 bases and J lost 7; bases outside the gene matches: 8. Germline V CDR1 and CDR2: SGHAT, FQNNGV. CDR3 residues: CASSLSGQGARYTQYF. DNA of the CDR3: TGTGCCAGCAGCTTAAGCGGACAGGGGGCGAGGTATACGCAGTATTTT.

The chain combines TRBV7-4 with TRBJ2-1, with D maybe TRBD1 (5 bases). The CDR3 sequence is 16 residues long. Germline V CDR1 and CDR2: SGHVT, SQSDAQ. The ends were cut back, 3 bases at V and 0 bases at J, with 12 bases in the middle. The CDR3: CASSFSGPLSYNEQFF. Written as DNA, the CDR3 is TGTGCCAGCAGCTTTTCAGGGCCCCTCTCCTACAATGAGCAGTTCTTC.

The gene calls are TRBV7-8 and TRBJ2-3; 7 positions match TRBD2. The germline gives CDR1 SGHVS, CDR2 FQNEAQ. Trimming at V came to 0 bases and at J to 3 bases, leaving 6 bases not matched to a gene. This CDR3 has 16 residues. The CDR3: CASSLAWEGKTDTQYF. The CDR3 region has the DNA TGTGCCAGCAGCTTAGCGTGGGAGGGCAAAACAGATACGCAGTATTTT.

This clonotype was detected a few times. The V call is TRBV6-1, the J call TRBJ1-1; the match to TRBD1 covers 8 bases. The germline V gene has CDR1 MNHNS and CDR2 SASEGT. The CDR3 runs 14 residues. Trimming cost V 7 bases and J 5 bases; bases outside gene matches: 9. CDR3 amino acids: CASIPQGATTEAFF. The DNA of the CDR3 is TGTGCCAGCATCCCCCAGGGGGCGACTACTGAAGCTTTCTTT.

In its sample, this clonotype was seen many times. The chain uses TRBV2 and TRBJ2-3; 13 positions agree with TRBD2. This CDR3 has 14 residues. Trimming took 6 bases from V and 7 from J; bases not matched to a gene: 4. Germline assignment: CDR1 SNHLY and CDR2 FYNNEI. Here the CDR3 reads CASRTSGGRNTQYF. CDR3 coding DNA: TGTGCCAGCAGGACTAGCGGGGGGAGAAATACGCAGTATTTT.

This clonotype was picked up a small number of times. The rearrangement links TRBV27 to TRBJ2-7; D tentatively fits TRBD1 or TRBD2 (7 bases each). Germline V gene lookup returns CDR1 MNHEY and CDR2 SMNVEV (reference sequence). The CDR3 length is 22 residues. Trimming pared 8 bases from V and 2 bases from J, leaving 40 bases between. The CDR3 DNA reads as TGTGCCAGCCGCGCCAGGGGGGGGGGCAGATCACCTTTCCGGGGGCTACCCTACGAGCAGTACTTC. It is translated as CASRARGGGRSPFRGLPYEQYF.

This clonotype has only a few counts. The gene calls are TRBV7-3 and TRBJ2-5, with D perhaps TRBD2 (6 bases). V shed 2 bases and J shed 5 bases, with 12 bases lying between them. The germline CDR1 and CDR2 sequences are SGHTA and FQGTGA. This CDR3 region has 14 residues. CDR3 region: CASSLGWGGETQYF. The CDR3 DNA reads as TGTGCCAGCAGCTTAGGATGGGGAGGCGAGACCCAGTACTTC.

This clonotype was observed many times. The chain uses TRBV20-1 and TRBJ2-2; 8 nucleotides agree with TRBD2. CDR1 DFQATT and CDR2 SNEGSKA come from the germline V gene (reference sequence). V lost 0 bases to trimming and J lost 6 bases; unmatched junction nucleotides: 9. The CDR3 is 16 amino acids. CDR3 region: CSARDFSGEPAGELFF. The CDR3 bases are TGCAGTGCTAGAGATTTTAGCGGGGAACCAGCCGGGGAGCTGTTTTTT.

This clonotype was found a few times. V usage is TRBV5-1 and J usage is TRBJ2-2; D is uncertain. The germline V gene has CDR1 SGHRS and CDR2 YFSETQ. Between the trimmed V and J ends, which lost 0 bases and 7 bases, there was a span of 10 bases. This CDR3 is 14 amino acids long. In DNA form, the CDR3 reads TGCGCCAGCAGCTTGGAATTCGGGTTCGGGGAGCTGTTTTTT. Amino acid sequence: CASSLEFGFGELFF. The full variable domain, completed using reference TRBV5-1 and TRBJ2-2, is KAGVTQTPRYLIKTRGQQVTLSCSPISGHRSVSWYQQTPGQGLQFLFEYFSETQRNKGNFPGRFSGRQFSNSRSEMNVSTLELGDSALYLCASSLEFGFGELFFGEGSRLTVL.

This clonotype was seen a few times. The chain combines TRBV5-1 with TRBJ2-5; 8 bases match TRBD1. J lost 0 bases, V lost 5 bases, and 9 bases had no gene match. CDR3 length equals 16 residues. Germline CDR1 and CDR2: SGHRS and YFSETQ. The CDR3 loop is CASSFTGGPYQETQYF. The CDR3 DNA is TGCGCCAGCAGTTTTACAGGGGGTCCGTACCAAGAGACCCAGTACTTC. Looking up the rest from reference TRBV5-1 and TRBJ2-5 gives the full variable domain: KAGVTQTPRYLIKTRGQQVTLSCSPISGHRSVSWYQQTPGQGLQFLFEYFSETQRNKGNFPGRFSGRQFSNSRSEMNVSTLELGDSALYLCASSFTGGPYQETQYFGPGTRLLVL.

This clonotype has at least ten counts. This chain joins TRBV6-1 and TRBJ1-2; D not certain. The CDR3 loop spans 13 amino acids. CDR1 MNHNS and CDR2 SASEGT come from the germline V gene. V was cut by 0 bases and J by 8 bases, with 10 bases left in between. CDR3 nucleotide sequence: TGTGCCAGCAGTGAAGCCCATACCTACGGCTACACCTTC. As protein: CASSEAHTYGYTF.

The genes are TRBV5-1 and TRBJ2-7, with D possibly TRBD1 on 6 matching bases. CDR3 size: 14 residues. CDR1 and CDR2 (germline): SGHRS, YFSETQ. Between the trimmed V and J ends, which lost 5 bases and 4 bases, there was a span of 16 bases. CDR3 sequence reads: CASSIRGVSYEQYF. Written as DNA, the CDR3 is TGCGCCAGCAGTATCAGGGGAGTTTCGTACGAGCAGTACTTC.

The sample holds many counts of this clonotype. J is TRBJ2-7 and V is TRBV18; 8 bases match TRBD2. V lost 2 bases, J lost 5 bases, and 8 bases stayed unmatched. CDR3 length: 15 amino acids. CDR1 KGHSH and CDR2 LQKENI come from the germline V gene. The chain's CDR3 is CASSPITSGGDEQYF. The CDR3 nucleotides are TGTGCCAGCTCACCAATCACTAGCGGAGGGGACGAGCAGTACTTC. The full variable domain, with the rest looked up from reference TRBV18 and TRBJ2-7, is NAGVMQNPRHLVRRRGQEARLRCSPMKGHSHVYWYRQLPEEGLKFMVYLQKENIIDESGMPKERFSAEFPKEGPSILRIQQVVRGDSAAYFCASSPITSGGDEQYFGPGTRLTVT.